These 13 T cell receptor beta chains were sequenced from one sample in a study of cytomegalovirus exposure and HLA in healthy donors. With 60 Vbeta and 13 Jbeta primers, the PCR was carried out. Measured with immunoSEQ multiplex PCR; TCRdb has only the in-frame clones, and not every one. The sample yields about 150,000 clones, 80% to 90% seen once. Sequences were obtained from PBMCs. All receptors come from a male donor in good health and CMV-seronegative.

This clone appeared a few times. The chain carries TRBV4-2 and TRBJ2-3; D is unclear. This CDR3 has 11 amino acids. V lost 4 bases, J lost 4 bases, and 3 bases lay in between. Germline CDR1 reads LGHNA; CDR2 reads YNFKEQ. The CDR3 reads CASSRADTQYF. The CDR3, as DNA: TGTGCCAGCAGCCGAGCAGATACGCAGTATTTT.

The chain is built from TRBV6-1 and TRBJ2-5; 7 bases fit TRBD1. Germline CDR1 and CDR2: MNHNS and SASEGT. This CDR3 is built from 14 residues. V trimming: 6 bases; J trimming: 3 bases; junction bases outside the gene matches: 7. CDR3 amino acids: CASRGWTGEETQYF. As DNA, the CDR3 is TGTGCCAGCAGAGGATGGACAGGCGAAGAGACCCAGTACTTC.

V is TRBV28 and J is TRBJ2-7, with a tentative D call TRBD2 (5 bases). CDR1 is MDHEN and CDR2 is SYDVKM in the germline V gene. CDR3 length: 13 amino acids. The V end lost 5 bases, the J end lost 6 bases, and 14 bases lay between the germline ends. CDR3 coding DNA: TGTGCCAGCAGTCTCGGGGTCGGTCGCGAGCAGTACTTC. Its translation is CASSLGVGREQYF.

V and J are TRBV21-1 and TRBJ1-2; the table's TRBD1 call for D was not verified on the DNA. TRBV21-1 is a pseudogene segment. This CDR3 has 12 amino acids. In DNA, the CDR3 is TGTGCCAGCAGGGGACAGGTCTTTGGCTACACCTTC. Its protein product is CASRGQVFGYTF.

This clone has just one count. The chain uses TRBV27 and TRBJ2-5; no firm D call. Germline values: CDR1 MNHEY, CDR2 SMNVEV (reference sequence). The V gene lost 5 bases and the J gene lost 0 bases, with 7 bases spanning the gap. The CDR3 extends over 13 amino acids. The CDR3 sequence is CASSPFHQETQYF. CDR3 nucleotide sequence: TGTGCCAGCAGTCCCTTTCACCAAGAGACCCAGTACTTC.

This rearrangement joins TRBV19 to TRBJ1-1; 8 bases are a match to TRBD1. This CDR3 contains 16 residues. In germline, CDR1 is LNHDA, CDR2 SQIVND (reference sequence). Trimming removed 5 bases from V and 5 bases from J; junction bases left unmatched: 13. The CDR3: CASSLKDRVSETEAFF. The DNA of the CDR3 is TGTGCCAGTAGTTTGAAGGACAGGGTGTCTGAGACTGAAGCTTTCTTT.

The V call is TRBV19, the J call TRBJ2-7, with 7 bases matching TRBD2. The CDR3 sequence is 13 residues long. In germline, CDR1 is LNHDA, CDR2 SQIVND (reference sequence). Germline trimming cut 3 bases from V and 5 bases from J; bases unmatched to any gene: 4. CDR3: CASSIGAGDEQYF. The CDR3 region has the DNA TGTGCCAGTAGTATTGGTGCGGGAGACGAGCAGTACTTC.

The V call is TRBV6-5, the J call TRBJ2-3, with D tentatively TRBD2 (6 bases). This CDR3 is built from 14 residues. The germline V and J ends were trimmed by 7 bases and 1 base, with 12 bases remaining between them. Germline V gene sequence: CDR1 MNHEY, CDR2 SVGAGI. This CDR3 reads CASTLGLGTDTQYF. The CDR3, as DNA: TGTGCCAGCACCCTGGGACTGGGCACAGATACGCAGTATTTT.

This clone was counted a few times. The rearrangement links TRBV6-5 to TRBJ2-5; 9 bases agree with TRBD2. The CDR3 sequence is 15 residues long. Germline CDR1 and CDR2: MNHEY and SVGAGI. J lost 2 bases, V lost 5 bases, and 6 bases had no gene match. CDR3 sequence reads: CASSTLAGEQETQYF. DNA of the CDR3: TGTGCCAGCAGTACCTTAGCGGGGGAGCAAGAGACCCAGTACTTC.

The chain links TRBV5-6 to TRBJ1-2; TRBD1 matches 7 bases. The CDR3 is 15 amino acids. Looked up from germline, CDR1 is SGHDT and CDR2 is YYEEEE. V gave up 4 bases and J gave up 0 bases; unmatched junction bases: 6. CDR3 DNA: TGTGCCAGCAGCCTCACCGGGACAGCTAACTATGGCTACACCTTC. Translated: CASSLTGTANYGYTF.

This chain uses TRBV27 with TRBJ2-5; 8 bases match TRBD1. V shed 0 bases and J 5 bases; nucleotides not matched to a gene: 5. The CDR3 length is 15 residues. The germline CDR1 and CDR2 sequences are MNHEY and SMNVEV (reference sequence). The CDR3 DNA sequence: TGTGCCAGCAGTTTATCTGGCAGGGGGCTCGAGACCCAGTACTTC. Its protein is CASSLSGRGLETQYF.

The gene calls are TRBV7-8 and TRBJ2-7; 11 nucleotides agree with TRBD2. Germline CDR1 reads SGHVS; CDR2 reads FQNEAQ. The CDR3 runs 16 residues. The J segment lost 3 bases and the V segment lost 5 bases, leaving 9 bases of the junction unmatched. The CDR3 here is CASSPVPSGGNYEQYF. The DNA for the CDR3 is TGTGCCAGCAGCCCGGTCCCTAGCGGGGGGAACTACGAGCAGTACTTC.

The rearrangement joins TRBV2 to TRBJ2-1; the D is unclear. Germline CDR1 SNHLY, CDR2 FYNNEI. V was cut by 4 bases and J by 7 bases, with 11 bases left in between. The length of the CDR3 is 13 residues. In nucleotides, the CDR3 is TGTGCCAGCAGTGTTCGAGTCTGGAATGAGCAGTTCTTC. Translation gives CASSVRVWNEQFF.